The next 7 T cell receptor beta chains were all read from a single sample in a study of shared clonotypes between healthy human individuals. Clones were read by immunoSEQ multiplex PCR, and TCRdb kept only the in-frame ones, dropping some. The data show hundreds of thousands of clones, 92% seen once. Naive CD8 isolation took CD45RO-negative cells positively selected for CCR7 and excluded terminally differentiated effector memory CD45RA+ cells. Sequenced sample: naive CD8+ T cells sorted from blood. These receptors all stem from a man aged 30 to 45 in good health.

The V call is TRBV13, the J call TRBJ1-1; 8 nucleotides match TRBD1. V lost 0 bases, J lost 5 bases, and 5 bases stayed unmatched. Germline-derived CDR1 and CDR2 are PRHDT and FYEKMQ (reference sequence). This CDR3 spans 15 amino acids. The CDR3 nucleotides are TGTGCCAGCAGCTTAGGCCGGACAGGGTGGACTGAAGCTTTCTTT. It codes for CASSLGRTGWTEAFF.

The chain has TRBV29-1 and TRBJ2-3; D not resolved. Germline assignment: CDR1 SQVTM and CDR2 ANQGSEA. This CDR3 has 18 residues. V lost 3 bases to trimming and J lost 4 bases, with 26 bases between them. The CDR3 DNA sequence: TGCAGCGTTGATGATGGGGTCTGGGCTCAAACATCGCCAGATACGCAGTATTTT. Translating it yields CSVDDGVWAQTSPDTQYF.

This chain joins TRBV6-5 and TRBJ2-2, with D perhaps TRBD2 (5 bases). The CDR3 runs to 14 residues. V lost 0 bases and J 8 bases, leaving 10 bases between the germline ends. Germline V CDR1 and CDR2: MNHEY, SVGAGI. The CDR3 region is CASSYSGVTGELFF. CDR3 coding DNA: TGTGCCAGCAGTTACTCCGGGGTTACTGGGGAGCTGTTTTTT.

The CDR3 protein is CASSLAGLLNEKLFF. CDR3 bases: TGTGCCAGCAGCTTGGCTGGCCTCCTCAATGAAAAACTGTTTTTT. V is TRBV5-6 and J is TRBJ1-4, with unresolved D. Trimming took 0 bases from V and 5 from J, leaving 11 bases between them. The CDR3 is 15 amino acids. CDR1 SGHDT and CDR2 YYEEEE come from the germline V gene.

This clone is judged medium-sized. CDR3 region: CAIGGGLDTDTQYF. The CDR3 DNA reads as TGTGCCATCGGAGGGGGCCTTGACACAGATACGCAGTATTTT. V gene TRBV10-3 combines with J gene TRBJ2-3, with TRBD1 as a possible D gene (7 bases). V was clipped by 8 bases and J by 2 bases, with 14 bases between them. Germline V gene lookup returns CDR1 ENHRY and CDR2 SYGVKD. CDR3 length: 14 amino acids.

This clone turned up a few times. Here the CDR3 DNA reads TGTGCCAGCAGCTTACCGGACGGGGAGCTGTTTTTT. Amino acid sequence: CASSLPDGELFF. The chain has TRBV7-3 and TRBJ2-2; D remains unclear. V lost 2 bases and J lost 7, with 5 bases in between. The CDR3 is 12 residues long. Germline CDR1 is SGHTA and CDR2 is FQGTGA. Full variable domain (outside the CDR3, taken from reference TRBV7-3 and TRBJ2-2): GAGVSQTPSNKVTEKGKYVELRCDPISGHTALYWYRQSLGQGPEFLIYFQGTGAADDSGLPNDRFFAVRPEGSVSTLKIQRTERGDSAVYLCASSLPDGELFFGEGSRLTVL.

About this clone itself: A read error is possible here, since a much larger clone lies one base away. The sample contains more than one DNA sequence encoding this CDR3. V usage is TRBV27 and J usage is TRBJ2-7; no firm D call. Germline V lookup: CDR1 MNHEY, CDR2 SMNVEV (reference sequence). V dropped 4 bases and J dropped 3 bases, with 4 bases sitting between them. CDR3 size: 11 residues. In nucleotides, the CDR3 is TGTGCCAGCAGTTCGTTCTACGAGCAGTACTTC. Its protein is CASSSFYEQYF.